These T cell receptor beta chains were read from a single sample in a study of cytomegalovirus exposure and HLA in healthy donors. Sequenced by immunoSEQ multiplex PCR; TCRdb stores in-frame clones only, minus some. Counted here are 200,000 or so clones, more than 85% occurring once; the ten biggest clones make up about 0.23%. The sample taken for sequencing was PBMCs. These receptors all stem from a girl under two years old in good health and CMV-seronegative. CDR3s include the opening cysteine and the closing phenylalanine or tryptophan.

>TRBJ1-1|TRBV5-1
CASSLVPGHLEAFF
>TRBJ2-7|TRBV10-3
CAISDRQGRLVEQYF
>TRBJ2-5|TRBV4-1
CASSQDRTEETQYF
>TRBJ2-3|TRBV27
CASSLLAGGTDTQYF
>TRBJ2-6|TRBV15
CATSHGGSGANVLTF
>TRBJ2-7|TRBV5-1
CASSLSPTSGSPNEQYF
>TRBJ2-7|TRBV4-3
CASSQDLRSYEQYF
>TRBJ2-3|TRBV7-2
CASSPGQGSDTQYF
>TRBJ1-4|TRBV9
CASSVDRGTNEKLFF
>TRBJ2-5|TRBV29-1
CSAIQGQETQYF